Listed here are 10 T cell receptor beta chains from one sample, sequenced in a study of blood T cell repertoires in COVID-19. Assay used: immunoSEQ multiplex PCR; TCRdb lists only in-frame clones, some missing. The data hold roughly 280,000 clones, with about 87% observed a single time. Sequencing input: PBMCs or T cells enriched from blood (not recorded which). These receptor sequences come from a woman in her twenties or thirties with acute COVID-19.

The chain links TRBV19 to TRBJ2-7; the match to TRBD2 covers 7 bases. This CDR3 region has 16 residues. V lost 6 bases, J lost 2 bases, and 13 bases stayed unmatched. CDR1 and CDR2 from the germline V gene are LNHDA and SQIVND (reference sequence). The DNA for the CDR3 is TGTGCCAGTAGCGTCCAGAGCGGGAATCTTCCCTACGAGCAGTACTTC. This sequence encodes CASSVQSGNLPYEQYF.

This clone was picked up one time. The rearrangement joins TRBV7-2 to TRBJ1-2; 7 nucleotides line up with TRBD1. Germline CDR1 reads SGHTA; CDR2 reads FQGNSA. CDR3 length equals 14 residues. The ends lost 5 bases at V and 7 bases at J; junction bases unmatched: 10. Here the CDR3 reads CASSKPGQTSGYTF. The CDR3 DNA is TGTGCCAGCAGCAAACCGGGACAGACGAGTGGCTACACCTTC. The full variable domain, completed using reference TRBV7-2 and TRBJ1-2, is GAGVSQSPSNKVTEKGKDVELRCDPISGHTALYWYRQSLGQGLEFLIYFQGNSAPDKSGLPSDRFSAERTGGSVSTLTIQRTQQEDSAVYLCASSKPGQTSGYTFGSGTRLTVV.

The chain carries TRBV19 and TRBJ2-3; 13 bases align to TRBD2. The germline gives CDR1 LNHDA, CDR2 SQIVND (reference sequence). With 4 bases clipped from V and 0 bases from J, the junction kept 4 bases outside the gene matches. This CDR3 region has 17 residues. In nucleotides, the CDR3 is TGTGCCAGTAGTACGGGACTAGCGGGGATAAGCACAGATACGCAGTATTTT. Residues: CASSTGLAGISTDTQYF.

Here the CDR3 reads CATSDSGHFYGYTF. DNA for the CDR3: TGTGCCACCAGTGATTCTGGACATTTCTATGGCTACACCTTC. This chain links TRBV24-1 with TRBJ1-2; a weak D match, TRBD1 (5 bases). Trimming took 2 bases from V and 4 from J, leaving 10 bases between them. Germline CDR1 KGHDR, CDR2 SFDVKD. The CDR3 spans 14 residues.

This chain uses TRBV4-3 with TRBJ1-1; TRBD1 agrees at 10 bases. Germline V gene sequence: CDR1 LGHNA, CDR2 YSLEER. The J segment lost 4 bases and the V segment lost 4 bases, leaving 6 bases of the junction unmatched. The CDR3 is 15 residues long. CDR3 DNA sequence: TGCGCCAGCAGCCCAGACAGGGGGCAAGTCACTGAAGCTTTCTTT. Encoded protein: CASSPDRGQVTEAFF.

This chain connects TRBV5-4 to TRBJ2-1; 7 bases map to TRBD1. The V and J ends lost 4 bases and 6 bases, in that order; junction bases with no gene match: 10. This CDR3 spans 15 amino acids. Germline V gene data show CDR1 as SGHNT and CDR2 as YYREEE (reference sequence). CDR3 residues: CASSEAGTESNEQFF. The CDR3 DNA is TGTGCCAGCAGCGAAGCCGGGACAGAGTCCAATGAGCAGTTCTTC.

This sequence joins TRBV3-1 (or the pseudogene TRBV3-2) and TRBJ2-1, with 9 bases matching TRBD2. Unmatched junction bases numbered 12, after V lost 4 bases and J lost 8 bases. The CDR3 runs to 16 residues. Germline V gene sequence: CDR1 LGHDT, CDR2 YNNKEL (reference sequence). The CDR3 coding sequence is TGTGCCAGCAGCCCCGAGGGGACTAGCATTTCCCATGAGCAGTTCTTC. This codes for CASSPEGTSISHEQFF.

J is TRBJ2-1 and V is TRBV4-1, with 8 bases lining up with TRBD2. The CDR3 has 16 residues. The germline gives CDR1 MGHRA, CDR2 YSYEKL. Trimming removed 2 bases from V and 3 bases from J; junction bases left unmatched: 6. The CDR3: CASSQSNGRDYNEQFF. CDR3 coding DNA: TGCGCCAGCAGCCAAAGCAACGGGAGGGACTACAATGAGCAGTTCTTC.

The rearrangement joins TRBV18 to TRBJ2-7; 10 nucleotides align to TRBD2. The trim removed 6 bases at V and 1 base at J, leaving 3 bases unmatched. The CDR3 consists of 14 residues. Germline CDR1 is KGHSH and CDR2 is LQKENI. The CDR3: CASSTSGPSYEQYF. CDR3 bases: TGTGCCAGCTCGACTAGCGGGCCTTCCTACGAGCAGTACTTC.

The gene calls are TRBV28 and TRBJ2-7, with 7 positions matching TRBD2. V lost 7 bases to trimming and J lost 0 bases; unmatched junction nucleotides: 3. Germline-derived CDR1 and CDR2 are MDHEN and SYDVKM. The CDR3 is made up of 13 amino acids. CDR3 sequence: CASNGDYSYEQYF. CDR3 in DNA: TGTGCCAGCAACGGGGACTACTCCTACGAGCAGTACTTC.